A single sample gave rise to the 8 T cell receptor beta chains below, sequenced in a study of T cells after yellow fever vaccination. MiXCR was run by TCRdb on the 5' RACE reads, yielding one entry per CDR3 protein. Of approximately 300,000 distinct CDR3 sequences listed, about 10% were seen once; the top ten hold about 3.5%. The sequencing here drew on CD4+ T cells sorted from PBMCs, taken 45 days after the yellow fever booster vaccination. These receptors were taken from a man between 18 and 35 years old who received the YFV17D yellow fever vaccine.

This clonotype was recorded at least ten times. The rearrangement links TRBV11-1 to TRBJ2-3, with 8 bases identical to TRBD2. The germline V gene encodes CDR1 SGHAT and CDR2 FQDESV (reference sequence). The CDR3 runs 15 residues. J was trimmed by 6 bases and V by 5 bases; bases with no gene match: 10. CDR3 bases: TGTGCCAGCAGCCGGGGGGGAGTTATGCTCGATACGCAGTATTTT. It is translated as CASSRGGVMLDTQYF.

This clonotype appeared once. The rearrangement uses TRBV4-3 and TRBJ2-3; D may be TRBD1 (6 bases). With 0 bases removed from V and 4 bases from J, the gap between germline ends came to 14 bases. This CDR3 comprises 16 residues. Germline lookup yields CDR1 LGHNA and CDR2 YSLEER. The CDR3 sequence: CASSQDGAGVPDTQYF. DNA of the CDR3: TGCGCCAGCAGCCAAGATGGGGCAGGGGTCCCAGATACGCAGTATTTT.

The rearrangement joins TRBV6-5 to TRBJ2-1; 12 positions match TRBD2. Germline V gene sequence: CDR1 MNHEY, CDR2 SVGAGI. After removal of 6 bases from V and 10 bases from J, the junction contained 10 bases not matched to a gene. The CDR3 totals 15 residues. The CDR3 spells CASSRGLAGSLEQFF. In DNA form, the CDR3 reads TGTGCCAGCAGCCGCGGACTAGCGGGGTCTCTGGAGCAGTTCTTC.

This clonotype was seen a few times. The chain carries TRBV6-2 or TRBV6-3 and TRBJ2-3; D possibly uses TRBD1 or TRBD2 (5 bases each). V lost 6 bases, J lost 5 bases, and 24 bases lay in between. Germline values: CDR1 MNHEY, CDR2 SVGEGT. The CDR3 has 17 amino acids. The CDR3 DNA reads TGTGCCAGCAGCCCTCGCTTCCTTCGGGATGGGGGAGATACGCAGTATTTT. Protein product: CASSPRFLRDGGDTQYF.

This clonotype was recorded a few times. The chain is built from TRBV4-2 and TRBJ1-4; tentative D call: TRBD1 (6 bases). Germline V gives CDR1 LGHNA, CDR2 YNFKEQ. V shed 6 bases and J shed 5 bases, with 19 bases lying between them. CDR3 length equals 16 residues. The CDR3 region has the DNA TGTGCCAGCAGTCCAAGCACCCAGGGGTCGAATGAAAAACTGTTTTTT. This gives the protein CASSPSTQGSNEKLFF.

CDR3 residues: CAWILGGGSGNTIYF. CDR3 nucleotide sequence: TGTGCCTGGATCTTGGGCGGGGGCTCTGGAAACACCATATATTTT. This chain connects TRBV30 to TRBJ1-3; possible D gene TRBD1, 5 bases. The germline V and J ends were trimmed by 4 bases and 0 bases, with 13 bases remaining between them. CDR1 and CDR2 (germline): GTSNPN, SVGIG (reference sequence). The CDR3 length is 15 residues.

This clonotype has just a few counts. This chain joins TRBV4-1 and TRBJ2-3, with a possible D match to TRBD2 (6 bases). The germline gives CDR1 MGHRA, CDR2 YSYEKL. This CDR3 spans 14 amino acids. Trimming took off 5 bases at V and 2 bases at J, with 11 bases between the two ends. The CDR3 bases are TGCGCCAGCAGCTGGGCGGGGATCACAGATACGCAGTATTTT. Amino acid sequence: CASSWAGITDTQYF.

This clonotype has only a few counts. The rearrangement joins TRBV12-3 or TRBV12-4 to TRBJ1-6; TRBD1 might be the D (5 bases). The V gene lost 5 bases and the J gene lost 8 bases, with 13 bases spanning the gap. The length of the CDR3 is 14 residues. CDR3 sequence (DNA): TGTGCCAGCAGTCCGGGTGGGGGGGATTCACCCCTCCACTTT. Encoded protein: CASSPGGGDSPLHF.